One sample yielded the 15 T cell receptor beta chains listed below, sequenced in a study of blood T cell repertoires in COVID-19. Profiling relied on immunoSEQ multiplex PCR, and the TCRdb table lists in-frame clones only, not all of them. The sample consists of over 75,000 clones, 75% to 90% of them appearing once. Sequenced material: peripheral blood. Every receptor here comes from a human donor in a cohort sampled during active COVID-19.

This chain joins TRBV19 and TRBJ2-3; 9 bases agree with TRBD2. The CDR3 is 12 residues long. V was pared by 6 bases and J by 6 bases, with 1 base of the junction left unmatched. Germline CDR1 reads LNHDA; CDR2 reads SQIVND (reference sequence). The CDR3 DNA sequence: TGTGCCAGTAGAACTAGCGGGGATACGCAGTATTTT. It codes for CASRTSGDTQYF. The entire variable domain, with the rest obtained from reference TRBV19 and TRBJ2-3, is as follows: DGGITQSPKYLFRKEGQNVTLSCEQNLNHDAMYWYRQDPGQGLRLIYYSQIVNDFQKGDIAEGYSVSREKKESFPLTVTSAQKNPTAFYLCASRTSGDTQYFGPGTRLTVL.

The chain couples TRBV7-9 to TRBJ2-7; a possible D gene is TRBD1 (5 bases). V lost 2 bases and J lost 5, with 13 bases in between. Germline V gene sequence: CDR1 SEHNR, CDR2 FQNEAQ (reference sequence). This CDR3 is built from 14 residues. This CDR3 reads CASSLQGGKNEQYF. The CDR3 bases are TGTGCCAGCAGCTTACAGGGTGGGAAGAACGAGCAGTACTTC. Full variable domain (outside the CDR3, taken from reference TRBV7-9 and TRBJ2-7): DTGVSQNPRHKITKRGQNVTFRCDPISEHNRLYWYRQTLGQGPEFLTYFQNEAQLEKSRLLSDRFSAERPKGSFSTLEIQRTEQGDSAMYLCASSLQGGKNEQYFGPGTRLTVT.

The chain combines TRBV7-9 with TRBJ1-1; no firm D call. CDR3 size: 12 residues. Germline V lookup: CDR1 SEHNR, CDR2 FQNEAQ (reference sequence). The V gene lost 4 bases and the J gene lost 7 bases, with 10 bases spanning the gap. The CDR3 DNA follows: TGTGCCAGCAGCTCCCAAATCATTGAAGCTTTCTTT. Residues: CASSSQIIEAFF.

This clone occurred a few times. The V gene is TRBV6-6, the J gene TRBJ2-1; 8 bases map to TRBD1. This CDR3 region has 13 residues. J lost 8 bases, V lost 5 bases, and 5 bases had no gene match. Germline loops: CDR1 MNHNY, CDR2 SVGAGI (reference sequence). CDR3: CASSSIQGDEQFF. The CDR3 DNA sequence: TGTGCCAGCAGTAGCATACAGGGGGATGAGCAGTTCTTC.

This clone has only a few counts. The gene calls are TRBV27 and TRBJ1-2, with D maybe TRBD1 (6 bases). Trimming removed 6 bases from V and 4 bases from J, with 12 bases in between. Germline CDR1 MNHEY, CDR2 SMNVEV (reference sequence). The CDR3 runs 13 residues. The CDR3 DNA reads as TGTGCCAGCAGGGCGGACAGATCCTATGGCTACACCTTC. This encodes CASRADRSYGYTF.

This chain uses TRBV9 with TRBJ1-3, with no clear D. Germline V gives CDR1 SGDLS, CDR2 YYNGEE. The CDR3 spans 14 residues. Deletions cut 4 bases from V and 4 bases from J, with 12 bases between. CDR3 residues: CASSPTGVGNTIYF. The DNA of the CDR3 is TGTGCCAGCAGCCCCACCGGGGTCGGAAACACCATATATTTT.

This chain uses TRBV30 with TRBJ1-1; tentatively, D is TRBD1 (6 bases). The ends were cut back, 0 bases at V and 11 bases at J, with 25 bases in the middle. The CDR3 sequence is 16 residues long. Per germline, CDR1 GTSNPN and CDR2 SVGIG (reference sequence). CDR3 nucleotides: TGTGCCTGGAGTGTATTCGGCCGGGGGGGCGAGGCGGTGGCTTTCTTT. Translated: CAWSVFGRGGEAVAFF.

This chain uses TRBV7-2 with TRBJ2-7; 9 bases match TRBD1. Losses at the gene ends were 1 base for V and 6 bases for J; bases not matched to a gene: 10. The CDR3 is 16 amino acids. Germline CDR1 reads SGHTA; CDR2 reads FQGNSA. As DNA, the CDR3 is TGTGCCAGCAGCTTAGACAGTGGACAGGGGAGGCGCGAGCAGTACTTC. Translating it yields CASSLDSGQGRREQYF.

CDR3 in DNA: TGTGCCAGCTCACAGGACAGAGCAGATACGCAGTATTTT. This translates into CASSQDRADTQYF. The chain recombines TRBV18 with TRBJ2-3; D possibly corresponds to TRBD1 (6 bases). CDR1 is KGHSH and CDR2 is LQKENI in the germline V gene. The CDR3 runs to 13 residues. V was clipped by 4 bases and J by 4 bases, with 9 bases between them.

This clone was observed a single time. The rearrangement links TRBV11-2 to TRBJ1-1; TRBD1 might be the D (6 bases). The V end was cut by 5 bases, the J end by 1 base, with 14 bases between. CDR1 and CDR2 from the germline V gene are SGHAT and FQNNGV. CDR3 length: 15 amino acids. The CDR3 coding sequence is TGTGCCAGCAGCCCGGAGACAGGATGGAACACTGAAGCTTTCTTT. Its translation: CASSPETGWNTEAFF.

V is TRBV5-1 and J is TRBJ2-5; 9 bases agree with TRBD1. Germline CDR1 reads SGHRS; CDR2 reads YFSETQ. The J segment lost 7 bases and the V segment lost 4 bases, leaving 11 bases of the junction unmatched. This CDR3 contains 15 residues. The CDR3 bases are TGCGCCAGCAGCACCACAGGGGGCTTATTCGGGACCCAGTACTTC. As protein: CASSTTGGLFGTQYF.

With respect to this clone: Germline is not matched at one junction end, which may reflect a read error. The chain carries TRBV7-7 and TRBJ2-5; D is perhaps TRBD1 or TRBD2 (6 bases each). The CDR3 runs 16 residues. Germline CDR1 and CDR2: SSHAT and FNYEAQ (reference sequence). CDR3 in amino acids: CASSLQGGGPEETQYF. The CDR3 DNA sequence: TGTGCTAGCAGCTTACAGGGAGGTGGGCCCGAAGAGACCCAGTACTTC.

The chain employs TRBV4-2 and TRBJ2-7; 9 positions match TRBD1. The trim removed 1 base at V and 4 bases at J, leaving 8 bases unmatched. CDR1 LGHNA and CDR2 YNFKEQ come from the germline V gene. This CDR3 has 16 amino acids. The CDR3 loop reads CASSQGAGQGTYEQYF. For the CDR3, the DNA is TGTGCCAGCAGCCAAGGGGCGGGACAGGGTACTTACGAGCAGTACTTC.

The chain uses TRBV9 and TRBJ2-1; 9 bases fit TRBD2. The CDR3 covers 16 residues. V trimming: 4 bases; J trimming: 8 bases; junction bases outside the gene matches: 13. The V gene's germline CDR1 is SGDLS and CDR2 YYNGEE. As DNA, the CDR3 is TGTGCCAGCAGCCCGGGACTAAGCGGGGGGTCGGATGAGCAGTTCTTC. This codes for CASSPGLSGGSDEQFF.

The rearrangement links TRBV10-1 to TRBJ2-1, with 7 bases fitting TRBD2. Looked up from germline, CDR1 is WNHNN and CDR2 is SYGVQD (reference sequence). The J segment lost 0 bases and the V segment lost 3 bases, leaving 5 bases of the junction unmatched. The CDR3 loop spans 16 amino acids. Here the CDR3 reads CASSESAGSSYNEQFF. The CDR3 DNA reads as TGCGCCAGCAGTGAATCAGCGGGAAGCTCCTACAATGAGCAGTTCTTC.